The 9 T cell receptor beta chains reported below all come from one sample, sequenced in a study of T cells in Graves' hyperthyroidism and ophthalmopathy. TCR beta CDR3 region amplification was performed from RNA transcripts. Primed by the HTBI set, a first-round RT-PCR was run on the TCR CDR3. TCRdb reanalysed the multiplex PCR reads using MiXCR and keeps one entry per CDR3 protein. This sample has some 580,000 distinct CDR3 sequences, with 15% to 20% found just once. Sequencing input: blood. Receptors originate from a woman aged 40 to 50 with Graves' ophthalmopathy.

The chain links TRBV18 to TRBJ1-2, with no clear D. The CDR3 consists of 15 residues. Germline CDR1 and CDR2: KGHSH and LQKENI. V shed 3 bases and J shed 8 bases, with 19 bases lying between them. CDR3: CASSPDRGLRFGYTF. As DNA, the CDR3 is TGTGCCAGCTCACCGGATAGAGGGCTGAGGTTCGGCTACACCTTC.

The chain links TRBV7-9 to TRBJ2-7; D remains unclear. The CDR3 totals 14 residues. CDR1 and CDR2 from the germline V gene are SEHNR and FQNEAQ (reference sequence). Trimming stripped 5 bases from V and 4 bases from J, with 15 bases between. The CDR3 here is CASSVHDGSYEQYF. CDR3 nucleotide sequence: TGTGCCAGCAGCGTTCACGACGGGTCTTACGAGCAGTACTTC.

This clonotype was found many times. V usage is TRBV2 and J usage is TRBJ1-5; perhaps TRBD1 as D (5 bases). The CDR3 length is 16 residues. CDR1 SNHLY and CDR2 FYNNEI come from the germline V gene. Between the trimmed V and J ends, which lost 3 bases and 6 bases, there was a span of 18 bases. CDR3 in DNA: TGTGCCAGCAGTGAGCTGGAGGGGACCATCTTTCAGCCCCAGCATTTT. Residues: CASSELEGTIFQPQHF. The full variable domain, rest sourced from reference TRBV2 and TRBJ1-5, is EPEVTQTPSHQVTQMGQEVILRCVPISNHLYFYWYRQILGQKVEFLVSFYNNEISEKSEIFDDQFSVERPDGSNFTLKIRSTKLEDSAMYFCASSELEGTIFQPQHFGDGTRLSIL.

The rearrangement links TRBV9 to TRBJ2-3; 8 bases fit TRBD1. Germline loops: CDR1 SGDLS, CDR2 YYNGEE. This CDR3 region has 19 residues. V dropped 3 bases and J dropped 2; count of bases not matched to a gene: 17. CDR3 in DNA: TGTGCCAGCAGCGCTCCCCCTACTCGGTCAGGGGGCTACACAGATACGCAGTATTTT. Its translation is CASSAPPTRSGGYTDTQYF.

This clonotype was detected many times. The chain carries TRBV18 and TRBJ1-6; the D gene is possibly TRBD1 (5 bases). The CDR3 runs 15 residues. Deletions cut 5 bases from V and 9 bases from J, with 17 bases between. Germline CDR1 KGHSH, CDR2 LQKENI. The CDR3 DNA reads TGTGCCAGCTCAGACGGGACGGAAAGTGGTTCACCCCTCCACTTT. As protein: CASSDGTESGSPLHF.

V is TRBV5-1 and J is TRBJ2-1; 10 nucleotides align to TRBD2. V gave up 0 bases and J gave up 0 bases; unmatched junction bases: 21. Germline lookup yields CDR1 SGHRS and CDR2 YFSETQ. This CDR3 is built from 23 residues. CDR3 sequence: CASSLGGLGALKWTSGSYNEQFF. The CDR3 DNA reads as TGCGCCAGCAGCTTGGGAGGTTTAGGGGCGCTAAAATGGACTAGCGGCTCCTACAATGAGCAGTTCTTC.

This clonotype was found a few times. The rearrangement links TRBV6-1 to TRBJ2-7; maybe TRBD1 (5 bases). Germline V gene lookup returns CDR1 MNHNS and CDR2 SASEGT. The CDR3 has 14 residues. V lost 6 bases, J lost 2 bases, and 14 bases lay in between. The CDR3 protein is CASRGHRGTYEQYF. The CDR3 DNA reads TGTGCCAGCAGAGGACATCGAGGAACCTACGAGCAGTACTTC.

At least ten counts were recorded for this clonotype. For the CDR3, the DNA is TGTGCCAGCAGTCAATATAGCGGGGGTAACAATGAGCAGTTCTTC. This sequence encodes CASSQYSGGNNEQFF. V usage is TRBV12-3 or TRBV12-4 and J usage is TRBJ2-1, with 9 bases lining up with TRBD2. The CDR3 is 15 amino acids. The V and J ends lost 5 bases and 5 bases, in that order; junction bases with no gene match: 7.

The chain links TRBV6-2 or TRBV6-3 to TRBJ1-6, with D unresolved. The germline CDR1 and CDR2 sequences are MNHEY and SVGEGT. This CDR3 is 12 amino acids long. V lost 6 bases and J 10 bases, leaving 10 bases between the germline ends. CDR3 sequence: CASSLERSPLHF. CDR3 nucleotides: TGTGCCAGCAGCCTCGAAAGATCACCCCTCCACTTT.